The present TCR beta chain was sequenced within a study of T cell clones after liver transplantation. Across the whole study: A pre-transplant mixed lymphocyte reaction with TCRbeta sequencing defined graft-donor-reactive clones followed in post-transplant blood. Findings of the study overall: Donor-reactive sequences fell more than third party-reactive ones, suggesting partial deletion. These preliminary findings come from unstandardized post-transplant sampling times.

As for this clone: Its antigen is not known.

Clones were read by immunoSEQ multiplex PCR, and TCRdb kept only the in-frame ones, dropping some. Of about 120,000 clones listed, less than 95% are singletons. The CDR3 covers 17 residues. This TCR was sampled from a human patient who received a liver transplant. Some T cells could come from the graft donor. The specimen comprised CD4+ T cells from blood, sampled 12 months after liver transplant. The V call is TRBV21-1, the J call TRBJ2-1; TRBD2 is taken as the D call from the table, unchecked against the DNA. TRBV21-1 is listed as a pseudogene. The CDR3 here is CASSTLGGLAAYNEQFF. CDR3 in DNA: TGTGCCAGCAGCACCCTCGGGGGACTAGCGGCATACAATGAGCAGTTCTTC.